This TCR beta chain originates from a study of technical replicates of blood from a few donors. The data were produced by immunoSEQ multiplex PCR, yet TCRdb's version contains in-frame clones alone and is incomplete. The table records about 84,000 clones, roughly 92% of them present only once. Trimming took off 3 bases at V and 4 bases at J, with 16 bases between the two ends. Germline CDR1 SGDLS, CDR2 YYNGEE. The CDR3 has 15 amino acids. This clone was observed a few times. The TCR was taken from a human donor in good health. The chain is built from TRBV9 and TRBJ1-1; D ambiguous. The material sequenced was T cells isolated from PBMCs. CDR3 residues: CASSGWRDLGTEAFF. As DNA, the CDR3 is TGTGCCAGCAGCGGTTGGAGGGATCTGGGCACTGAAGCTTTCTTT.